Below are 21 T cell receptor beta chains sequenced from a single sample in a study of T-cell reconstitution after alpha-beta-depleted transplantation in children. It was with unique molecular identifiers that the TCRbeta library was prepared. TCRdb processed the PCR reads anew with MiXCR; each CDR3 protein has one entry. This repertoire shows about 980,000 distinct CDR3 sequences, about 31% found once; its top ten account for roughly 31%. The starting material was PBMCs, mostly from graft donor cells, obtained 360 days after TCRalphabeta/CD19-depleted stem cell transplant. The receptor source for this set is a boy less than two years old who had a stem cell transplant for SCID, so the T cells may come from the graft donor.

The gene calls are TRBV27 and TRBJ1-1, with D uncertain. There are 15 residues in the CDR3. Germline lookup yields CDR1 MNHEY and CDR2 SMNVEV (reference sequence). V lost 8 bases and J 0 bases, leaving 16 bases between the germline ends. The CDR3 DNA is TGTGCCAGCGCGGAGAACGATCTTATGAACACTGAAGCTTTCTTT. Translation: CASAENDLMNTEAFF.

The chain is built from TRBV6-2 or TRBV6-3 and TRBJ1-2; D remains ambiguous. Trimming took off 6 bases at V and 10 bases at J, with 18 bases between the two ends. The CDR3 contains 13 residues. CDR1 and CDR2 (germline): MNHEY, SVGEGT. The CDR3 coding sequence is TGTGCCAGCAGGTCCCAAGGTCTCTCCTACTACACCTTC. Its translation is CASRSQGLSYYTF.

This chain uses TRBV29-1 with TRBJ2-1; 8 bases are shared with TRBD1. Germline CDR1 reads SQVTM; CDR2 reads ANQGSEA. Trimming at V came to 7 bases and at J to 6 bases, leaving 5 bases not matched to a gene. This CDR3 is 12 amino acids long. The CDR3 spells CSALDRANEQFF. The DNA of the CDR3 is TGCAGCGCTCTGGACAGGGCCAATGAGCAGTTCTTC.

V and J are TRBV5-1 and TRBJ2-1; D perhaps matches TRBD1 (6 bases). This CDR3 region has 14 residues. Trimming shortened V by 5 bases and J by 9 bases, and 18 bases separated the two germline ends. Germline loops: CDR1 SGHRS, CDR2 YFSETQ. The CDR3 protein is CASRRDTGTTEQFF. The CDR3 nucleotides are TGCGCCAGCAGACGGGACACCGGAACCACTGAGCAGTTCTTC. Based on the CDR3 plus reference TRBV5-1 and TRBJ2-1, the full variable domain is KAGVTQTPRYLIKTRGQQVTLSCSPISGHRSVSWYQQTPGQGLQFLFEYFSETQRNKGNFPGRFSGRQFSNSRSEMNVSTLELGDSALYLCASRRDTGTTEQFFGPGTRLTVL.

There are a few counts of this clonotype. CDR3 DNA sequence: TGTGCCAGCAGCCGAACGGGGGGCGGAAACACTGAAGCTTTCTTT. Its protein is CASSRTGGGNTEAFF. The rearrangement links TRBV11-2 to TRBJ1-1; TRBD1 is a possible D gene (6 bases). Trimming cost V 5 bases and J 2 bases, with 15 bases left between them. The CDR3 totals 15 residues. Germline-derived CDR1 and CDR2 are SGHAT and FQNNGV.

This clonotype was counted only a few times. J is TRBJ2-3 and V is TRBV20-1, with D possibly being TRBD2 (6 bases). CDR1 DFQATT and CDR2 SNEGSKA come from the germline V gene (reference sequence). The ends were cut back, 5 bases at V and 2 bases at J, with 11 bases in the middle. The CDR3 is 13 residues long. CDR3 nucleotide sequence: TGCAGTGCTGCCGGGACTTCCACAGATACGCAGTATTTT. Protein: CSAAGTSTDTQYF.

This chain uses TRBV10-3 with TRBJ2-3; possibly TRBD2 for D (5 bases). Germline CDR1 is ENHRY and CDR2 is SYGVKD. The length of the CDR3 is 15 residues. Trimming pared 4 bases from V and 0 bases from J, leaving 11 bases between. The CDR3 nucleotides read TGTGCCATCAGTGTCGAACTAGTTAGCACAGATACGCAGTATTTT. Encoded protein: CAISVELVSTDTQYF.

The chain has TRBV12-3 or TRBV12-4 and TRBJ2-5; a weak D match, TRBD1 (5 bases). Deletions cut 5 bases from V and 2 bases from J, with 21 bases between. This CDR3 has 17 residues. The CDR3 DNA follows: TGTGCCAGCAGTCCGTACAGGTGGCGGACCTCTCAAGAGACCCAGTACTTC. Its translation is CASSPYRWRTSQETQYF.

V gene TRBV4-1 combines with J gene TRBJ1-1; maybe TRBD1 (6 bases). This CDR3 region has 14 residues. Germline V gene lookup returns CDR1 MGHRA and CDR2 YSYEKL. V lost 2 bases and J lost 7, with 14 bases in between. CDR3 sequence (DNA): TGCGCCAGCAGCCAACGGGGGGGCGGCGGTGAAGCTTTCTTT. Translated, it gives CASSQRGGGGEAFF.

This clonotype has just one count. The chain couples TRBV7-8 to TRBJ2-3, with D perhaps TRBD1 (7 bases). The CDR3 has 12 residues. Trimming cost V 4 bases and J 15 bases, with 17 bases left between them. Germline-derived CDR1 and CDR2 are SGHVS and FQNEAQ. The CDR3 region has the DNA TGTGCCAGCAGCTGGGCAGCAGGGGGGAGATATTTT. Its translation: CASSWAAGGRYF.

The V and J genes are TRBV6-2 or TRBV6-3 and TRBJ1-1; D is uncertain. The CDR3 spans 12 residues. Between the trimmed V and J ends, which lost 1 base and 3 bases, there was a span of 3 bases. Germline assignment: CDR1 MNHEY and CDR2 SVGEGT. CDR3 nucleotides: TGTGCCAGCAGTTACTGGGACACTGAAGCTTTCTTT. Translation: CASSYWDTEAFF.

This clonotype was counted only a few times. This sequence joins TRBV3-1 and TRBJ2-5; TRBD1 aligns across 8 bases. Germline CDR1 reads LGHDT; CDR2 reads YNNKEL (reference sequence). V shed 5 bases, J shed 5 bases, and the junction held 10 bases outside the gene matches. The length of the CDR3 is 15 residues. CDR3 region: CASSWLNTGGETQYF. CDR3 DNA: TGTGCCAGCAGCTGGCTAAATACAGGGGGGGAGACCCAGTACTTC.

This clonotype was detected a few times. The V call is TRBV14, the J call TRBJ2-4; D may be TRBD1 (5 bases). The CDR3 totals 14 residues. Trimming shortened V by 6 bases and J by 2 bases, and 11 bases separated the two germline ends. Germline V lookup: CDR1 SGHDN, CDR2 FVKESK. Here the CDR3 reads CASSQQGSKNIQYF. The CDR3 coding sequence is TGTGCCAGCAGTCAGCAGGGATCCAAAAACATTCAGTACTTC.

This clonotype came up a few times. V and J are TRBV10-3 and TRBJ1-5; 7 nucleotides align to TRBD1. The CDR3 sequence is 16 residues long. With V trimmed by 3 bases and J by 1 base, 6 bases remained unmatched. Germline V gives CDR1 ENHRY, CDR2 SYGVKD. CDR3: CAISDSNRGSNQPQHF. CDR3 nucleotides: TGTGCCATCAGTGACTCGAACAGGGGAAGCAATCAGCCCCAGCATTTT.

The chain recombines TRBV4-2 with TRBJ2-1; 9 bases align to TRBD2. V was pared by 0 bases and J by 8 bases, with 11 bases of the junction left unmatched. This CDR3 comprises 17 residues. The V gene's germline CDR1 is LGHNA and CDR2 YNFKEQ. The CDR3 loop reads CASSQDSLAGLSDEQFF. In DNA, the CDR3 is TGTGCCAGCAGCCAAGATAGCCTAGCGGGGTTATCCGATGAGCAGTTCTTC.

CDR3 coding DNA: TGTGCCAGCAGCCGACTAGGCCGTGCAACGCAGTATTTT. It translates to CASSRLGRATQYF. The chain has TRBV3-1 and TRBJ2-3, with a possible D match to TRBD2 (6 bases). Germline V gene lookup returns CDR1 LGHDT and CDR2 YNNKEL (reference sequence). The V end was cut by 4 bases, the J end by 9 bases, with 14 bases between. The CDR3 covers 13 residues.

The V call is TRBV7-7, the J call TRBJ2-1, with D possibly matching TRBD1 (6 bases). This CDR3 comprises 15 residues. The ends were cut back, 5 bases at V and 2 bases at J, with 13 bases in the middle. CDR1 SSHAT and CDR2 FNYEAQ come from the germline V gene (reference sequence). CDR3: CASSLWTAPYNEQFF. Here the CDR3 DNA reads TGTGCCAGCAGCCTTTGGACAGCCCCCTACAATGAGCAGTTCTTC.

This chain uses TRBV12-3 or TRBV12-4 with TRBJ2-1; D is possibly TRBD1 (6 bases). V lost 5 bases and J lost 5, with 16 bases in between. This CDR3 region has 15 residues. Here the CDR3 reads CASSASGQKDNEQFF. The DNA of the CDR3 is TGTGCCAGCAGTGCGTCGGGACAAAAAGACAATGAGCAGTTCTTC.

This chain uses TRBV6-2 or TRBV6-3 with TRBJ1-1; possible D gene TRBD1, 5 bases. The CDR3 has 15 amino acids. Trimming removed 1 base from V and 2 bases from J, with 11 bases in between. CDR1 is MNHEY and CDR2 is SVGEGT in the germline V gene. The DNA of the CDR3 is TGTGCCAGCAGTTACTTTCGGGACGGCAACACTGAAGCTTTCTTT. Translating gives CASSYFRDGNTEAFF.

This chain uses TRBV28 with TRBJ1-2; 7 positions match TRBD1. This CDR3 contains 15 residues. Germline values: CDR1 MDHEN, CDR2 SYDVKM. V shed 6 bases and J 5 bases; nucleotides not matched to a gene: 12. CDR3 in DNA: TGTGCCAGCAGAGTACCCTCCACAGGGGAATATGGCTACACCTTC. It translates to CASRVPSTGEYGYTF.

This clonotype has just a few counts. The J gene is TRBJ2-7, the V gene TRBV5-5; D perhaps matches TRBD1 (6 bases). Trimming pared 2 bases from V and 3 bases from J, leaving 12 bases between. CDR1 SGHKS and CDR2 YYEKEE come from the germline V gene (reference sequence). This CDR3 is built from 14 residues. The CDR3: CASSLESDSYEQYF. CDR3 bases: TGTGCCAGCAGCTTAGAGTCGGACAGCTACGAGCAGTACTTC.